This T cell receptor (beta chain) was captured in a study of breast tumors, draining lymph nodes, adjacent tissues. The study, taken as a whole, reports: The lymph node origin of tumor T cells was framed as consistent with a hypothesis, not demonstrated. Compared with lymph nodes, tumors were less diverse; compared with nontumor tissue, more. Most tumor T cells seemingly derive from lymph node, then expand in tumor. Luminal-like breast cancer showed significantly higher tumor–nontumor repertoire similarity than basal-like.

TCRdb independently ran MiXCR on the multiplex PCR reads; one entry per CDR3 protein. The sample shows under 350,000 distinct CDR3 sequences, more than 30% of them seen only once. The table lists this clonotype with a few counts. Its antigen is not known. Looked up from germline, CDR1 is GTSNPN and CDR2 is SVGIG (reference sequence). The CDR3 extends over 12 amino acids. Deletions cut 2 bases from V and 4 bases from J, with 8 bases between. The lymph nodes were axillary draining lymph nodes from breast cancer patients. This sequence was found in a female donor with breast cancer. Some clones in this sample may be carry-over from other donors' samples. The chain links TRBV30 to TRBJ1-2, with unresolved D. Sequencing used axillary lymph node tissue. CDR3 in DNA: TGTGCCTGGAGTTACAGAAGCTATGGCTACACCTTC. Its translation is CAWSYRSYGYTF.